This T cell receptor beta chain derives from a study of blood T cell repertoires in COVID-19 (dated by TCRdb to 2020 to 2022). Concerning the study at large: Samples from collaborators originated in the United States, Italy and Spain and spanned both the acute and convalescent phases of COVID-19. The material from the prospective study consisted of cDNA or gDNA derived from T cells, B-cell-depleted T cells, or PBMCs. Subjects who had been exposed to COVID-19, were actively infected with it, or had recovered from it provided the deeply sampled blood TCRbeta repertoires that made up the dataset. A freely available public database, intended as a resource for researchers studying the immune response to SARS-CoV-2, is where the repertoires were released. The samples were drawn from two sources: the first 160 participants of the ongoing ImmuneRACE study, and over 1,000 subjects contributed by 6 global collaborators. The sample metadata nearly always contained a de-identified subject ID, COVID-19 status, age in years and sex. Where available, HLA class I and class II types were taken from metadata supplied by the sample provider and were not determined by assay-based typing. What the research found in general, with its limitations: The amount of clinical and demographic metadata varied by source and participant and was provided uncurated.

TCRbeta CDR3 regions were amplified from genomic DNA by means of the immunoSEQ Assay, a bias-controlled multiplex PCR. Per the original workflow: The number of nucleated cells in each sample was estimated from the amplification of reference gene primers within the assay. To quantify the absolute abundance of each unique TCRbeta CDR3 rearrangement, sequence reads were collapsed and filtered. For each sample, productive Simpson clonality was calculated as the square root of Simpson's diversity index across productive rearrangements. TCRdb re-hosts the immuneACCESS table, in-frame sequences only. Its copies lack some clones; in the studies checked, an unresolved V gene accounts for under half of them, and the cause for the rest is not known. V, J and clone size were drawn from that table, and D and trimming were deduced from the DNA. This sample comprises approximately 270,000 clones, approximately 85% of them detected only once. The ten largest clones represent 9.5% to 12% of the sample.

The collaborating institutions used their own protocols to collect whole blood in K2EDTA tubes. For TCRbeta analysis, collaborators shipped samples in one of three forms: frozen whole blood, isolated PBMCs, or DNA extracted from either of those sample types. For this clone: Its specific antigen is unknown. Base qualities are not at hand, and no much larger clone is one base apart.

A distance of 3 bases separates the germline ends of V and J, which lose 2 bases and 4 bases respectively. The CDR1 and CDR2 encoded by the germline V gene are KGHSH and LQKENI. The CDR3, from cysteine to phenylalanine, totals 12 residues. Just the 36-base CDR3 DNA is kept, in frame starting at base 1. The sample was peripheral blood. The receptor was isolated from a woman aged 70-85 years with acute or convalescent COVID-19. The chain uses TRBV18 and TRBJ1-3, with the D gene too uncertain to name. The CDR3 reads as follows: CASSPEGNTIYF. At the DNA level, the sequence is TGTGCCAGCTCACCAGAGGGAAACACCATATATTTT.